The 21 T cell receptor beta chains presented below share a single source sample, sequenced in a study of blood T cell repertoires in COVID-19. Data came from immunoSEQ multiplex PCR; TCRdb stores just in-frame clones and leaves some out. Of over 50,000 clones in the sample, 76% were seen once. The specimen sequenced was peripheral blood. The source of these receptors is a woman between 45 and 60 years old with active or convalescent COVID-19.

V usage is TRBV18 and J usage is TRBJ1-3; 9 bases align to TRBD1. The J segment lost 4 bases and the V segment lost 3 bases, leaving 7 bases of the junction unmatched. The CDR3 covers 16 residues. In germline, CDR1 is KGHSH, CDR2 LQKENI. The CDR3, as DNA: TGTGCCAGCTCACCCAGGGACAGGGTGGAAGGAAACACCATATATTTT. Its protein is CASSPRDRVEGNTIYF.

This chain uses TRBV19 with TRBJ1-5, with D possibly matching TRBD1 (5 bases). The CDR3 spans 13 residues. V lost 7 bases, J lost 5 bases, and 12 bases lay in between. Germline CDR1 LNHDA, CDR2 SQIVND (reference sequence). CDR3 in amino acids: CASNNPGDQPQHF. In DNA, the CDR3 is TGTGCCAGTAATAACCCGGGGGATCAGCCCCAGCATTTT.

The chain recombines TRBV19 with TRBJ1-1, with 9 nucleotides matching TRBD1. Germline-derived CDR1 and CDR2 are LNHDA and SQIVND (reference sequence). This CDR3 is built from 13 residues. Trimming cost V 3 bases and J 11 bases; bases outside gene matches: 7. In DNA, the CDR3 is TGTGCCAGTAGTATCAAGGACAGGGGCCCCGCTTTCTTT. It codes for CASSIKDRGPAFF.

This chain uses TRBV2 with TRBJ2-2; the match to TRBD2 covers 8 bases. Trimming cost V 7 bases and J 6 bases; bases outside gene matches: 4. Per the germline V gene, CDR1 is SNHLY and CDR2 is FYNNEI. The CDR3 runs to 13 residues. CDR3 residues: CASIREGPGELFF. The CDR3 nucleotides are TGTGCCAGCATCCGGGAGGGCCCCGGGGAGCTGTTTTTT.

The chain joins TRBV27 to TRBJ1-1; 9 bases align to TRBD1. Germline V CDR1 and CDR2: MNHEY, SMNVEV (reference sequence). The CDR3 is 14 residues long. V was clipped by 3 bases and J by 4 bases; unmatched bases: 3. For the CDR3, the DNA is TGTGCCAGCAGTTTTACAGGGGGCTCCACTGAAGCTTTCTTT. It specifies CASSFTGGSTEAFF.

This clone was recorded only once. The chain uses TRBV4-3 and TRBJ2-3; 12 bases are shared with TRBD2. Germline V CDR1 and CDR2: LGHNA, YSLEER. The CDR3 sequence is 16 residues long. J lost 5 bases, V lost 3 bases, and 6 bases had no gene match. For the CDR3, the DNA is TGCGCCAGCAGCCAGGCTAGACTAGCGGGAGTAGATACGCAGTATTTT. Its protein is CASSQARLAGVDTQYF.

The chain recombines TRBV6-2 or TRBV6-3 with TRBJ1-2; 8 bases are a match to TRBD1. The germline CDR1 and CDR2 sequences are MNHEY and SVGEGT. This CDR3 is built from 14 residues. Trimming at V came to 2 bases and at J to 4 bases, leaving 3 bases not matched to a gene. This CDR3 is CASSYKGQVYGYTF. The DNA of the CDR3 is TGTGCCAGCAGTTACAAGGGACAGGTCTATGGCTACACCTTC.

The V call is TRBV7-3, the J call TRBJ1-1; tentative D call: TRBD1 (5 bases). From germline, CDR1 is SGHTA and CDR2 FQGTGA. V was pared by 2 bases and J by 5 bases, with 15 bases between. This CDR3 has 15 amino acids. The CDR3 loop is CASSLDGSQETEAFF. In DNA form, the CDR3 reads TGTGCCAGCAGCTTAGATGGATCACAGGAAACTGAAGCTTTCTTT.

V gene TRBV5-1 combines with J gene TRBJ2-7, with 10 bases fitting TRBD2. This CDR3 has 15 residues. V dropped 5 bases and J dropped 1; count of bases not matched to a gene: 6. Germline V gene sequence: CDR1 SGHRS, CDR2 YFSETQ. CDR3 sequence reads: CASRGGTSASYEQYF. Here the CDR3 DNA reads TGCGCCAGCAGGGGCGGGACTAGCGCGTCCTACGAGCAGTACTTC.

In its sample, this clone is medium-sized. This chain joins TRBV6-2 or TRBV6-3 and TRBJ1-1; D call uncertain. CDR1 and CDR2 from the germline V gene are MNHEY and SVGEGT. The V and J ends lost 0 bases and 11 bases respectively, with 13 bases between them. CDR3 length: 13 residues. Written as DNA, the CDR3 is TGTGCCAGCAGTTACTCGTCGGGTCGCCGGGCTTTCTTT. It specifies CASSYSSGRRAFF.

The rearrangement uses TRBV3-1 (or the pseudogene TRBV3-2) and TRBJ2-2; 7 bases align to TRBD2. Germline V gene data show CDR1 as LGHDT and CDR2 as YNNKEL (reference sequence). This CDR3 has 15 amino acids. Germline trimming cut 5 bases from V and 0 bases from J; bases unmatched to any gene: 3. The CDR3 loop reads CASSLGGPNTGELFF. The CDR3 DNA follows: TGTGCCAGCAGCTTGGGAGGGCCGAACACCGGGGAGCTGTTTTTT.

The CDR3 bases are TGTGCCAGTAGTATGATATCAGGGGGCACTGAAGCTTTCTTT. It encodes CASSMISGGTEAFF. The rearrangement links TRBV19 to TRBJ1-1, with TRBD1 matching 7 bases. The CDR3 has 14 residues. With 3 bases clipped from V and 4 bases from J, the junction kept 5 bases outside the gene matches. In germline, CDR1 is LNHDA, CDR2 SQIVND (reference sequence).

J is TRBJ1-1 and V is TRBV5-5, with 7 bases matching TRBD1. The germline CDR1 and CDR2 sequences are SGHKS and YYEKEE (reference sequence). Trimming cost V 6 bases and J 11 bases; bases outside gene matches: 10. CDR3 length: 12 amino acids. CDR3 protein: CASNLLTGNAFF. The DNA for the CDR3 is TGTGCCAGCAACCTCCTGACAGGGAACGCTTTCTTT.

This clone appeared a single time. The gene calls are TRBV5-1 and TRBJ2-3; tentative D call: TRBD2 (6 bases). Germline V CDR1 and CDR2: SGHRS, YFSETQ. This CDR3 comprises 14 residues. V was cut by 4 bases and J by 2 bases, with 11 bases left in between. The DNA for the CDR3 is TGCGCCAGCAGCGGGGAGGTCGACACAGATACGCAGTATTTT. This sequence encodes CASSGEVDTDTQYF.

This clone was counted many times. This chain uses TRBV7-9 with TRBJ1-1, with 8 positions matching TRBD1. The junction had 8 bases not matched to a gene; V was cut back by 5 bases and J by 6 bases. The CDR3 sequence is 14 residues long. In germline, CDR1 is SEHNR, CDR2 FQNEAQ (reference sequence). The DNA for the CDR3 is TGTGCCAGCAGCCCATCCGGGACAGGCTCTGAAGCTTTCTTT. Translation: CASSPSGTGSEAFF.

The chain couples TRBV5-1 to TRBJ2-5; 7 bases fit TRBD2. Trimming removed 4 bases from V and 1 base from J; junction bases left unmatched: 7. CDR1 is SGHRS, CDR2 YFSETQ, per germline. CDR3 length: 15 residues. CDR3 sequence: CASSIQAGPQETQYF. The CDR3 DNA follows: TGCGCCAGCAGCATACAAGCGGGACCCCAAGAGACCCAGTACTTC. Full variable domain (remainder filled in from reference TRBV5-1 and TRBJ2-5): KAGVTQTPRYLIKTRGQQVTLSCSPISGHRSVSWYQQTPGQGLQFLFEYFSETQRNKGNFPGRFSGRQFSNSRSEMNVSTLELGDSALYLCASSIQAGPQETQYFGPGTRLLVL.

This chain joins TRBV6-8 and TRBJ1-4; TRBD1 agrees at 8 bases. CDR3 length: 16 amino acids. The V and J ends lost 5 bases and 8 bases, in that order; junction bases with no gene match: 13. The germline V gene has CDR1 MNHGY and CDR2 SAAAGT. CDR3 nucleotides: TGTGCCAGCAGTCCGGACAGGGAAGCTCGGAAGGAAAAACTGTTTTTT. The encoded protein is CASSPDREARKEKLFF.

V and J are TRBV7-6 and TRBJ1-5; TRBD1 matches 9 bases. This CDR3 is built from 14 residues. The germline V gene has CDR1 SGHVS and CDR2 FNYEAQ. The V gene end was trimmed by 0 bases and the J gene end by 6 bases; junction bases not matched to a gene: 0. The CDR3 spells CASSLATGGQPQHF. CDR3 sequence (DNA): TGTGCCAGCAGCTTAGCGACAGGGGGTCAGCCCCAGCATTTT.

The chain carries TRBV19 and TRBJ1-6, with 10 bases identical to TRBD1. The trim removed 10 bases at V and 11 bases at J, leaving 5 bases unmatched. Germline loops: CDR1 LNHDA, CDR2 SQIVND (reference sequence). This CDR3 contains 12 residues. The CDR3 reads CATRQGATPLHF. The CDR3 DNA is TGTGCCACTAGACAGGGGGCTACACCCCTCCACTTT.

The chain links TRBV24-1 to TRBJ2-5; D remains ambiguous. The V end was cut by 5 bases, the J end by 4 bases, with 4 bases between. Germline V lookup: CDR1 KGHDR, CDR2 SFDVKD. This CDR3 comprises 11 residues. The chain's CDR3 is CATSAGETQYF. DNA for the CDR3: TGTGCCACCAGTGCAGGAGAGACCCAGTACTTC.

The rearrangement joins TRBV2 to TRBJ2-2; 8 bases are shared with TRBD2. J gave up 3 bases and V 2 bases, and 5 bases lay outside the gene matches. CDR3 size: 16 residues. Germline CDR1 is SNHLY and CDR2 is FYNNEI. CDR3 region: CASSEWTGGDTGELFF. CDR3 sequence (DNA): TGTGCCAGCAGTGAATGGACGGGAGGGGACACCGGGGAGCTGTTTTTT.